This passage covers 14 T cell receptor beta chains from one sample sequenced in a study of blood T cell repertoires in COVID-19. Produced via immunoSEQ multiplex PCR; TCRdb's table is partial and in-frame only. The sample lists 200,000 to 300,000 clones; about nine tenths were seen once. The sample consisted of peripheral blood. The receptors originated from a woman aged 55 to 70 who had recovered from COVID-19.

The chain couples TRBV29-1 to TRBJ2-3; 7 bases agree with TRBD1. The CDR3 totals 14 residues. V trimming: 7 bases; J trimming: 2 bases; junction bases outside the gene matches: 9. CDR1 SQVTM and CDR2 ANQGSEA come from the germline V gene. DNA of the CDR3: TGCAGCGCACAACAGGGGTCAAACACAGATACGCAGTATTTT. Amino acid sequence: CSAQQGSNTDTQYF.

V is TRBV28 and J is TRBJ1-5; D is unresolved. This CDR3 region has 13 residues. The germline V gene encodes CDR1 MDHEN and CDR2 SYDVKM. The V gene lost 5 bases and the J gene lost 4 bases, with 9 bases spanning the gap. This CDR3 is CASSNTRNQPQHF. CDR3 sequence (DNA): TGTGCCAGCAGTAACACAAGAAATCAGCCCCAGCATTTT. Full variable domain (rest looked up from reference TRBV28 and TRBJ1-5): DVKVTQSSRYLVKRTGEKVFLECVQDMDHENMFWYRQDPGLGLRLIYFSYDVKMKEKGDIPEGYSVSREKKERFSLILESASTNQTSMYLCASSNTRNQPQHFGDGTRLSIL.

This clone was found once. V is TRBV4-1 and J is TRBJ2-3, with 7 bases identical to TRBD2. CDR3 size: 16 residues. The germline gives CDR1 MGHRA, CDR2 YSYEKL. Losses at the gene ends were 1 base for V and 6 bases for J; bases not matched to a gene: 10. The CDR3 region is CASSQGPAGDVDTQYF. The CDR3 nucleotides read TGCGCCAGCAGCCAAGGGCCCGCGGGGGACGTTGATACGCAGTATTTT.

The rearrangement links TRBV5-6 to TRBJ2-2, with 9 bases that match TRBD1. The CDR3 length is 14 residues. Germline CDR1 SGHDT, CDR2 YYEEEE. Losses at the gene ends were 4 bases for V and 10 bases for J; bases not matched to a gene: 8. In nucleotides, the CDR3 is TGTGCCAGCAGCAACCGGGACAGGGTCGCGGAGCTGTTTTTT. Translating gives CASSNRDRVAELFF.

The chain carries TRBV2 and TRBJ1-5; 7 positions match TRBD1. Germline CDR1 reads SNHLY; CDR2 reads FYNNEI. The length of the CDR3 is 14 residues. The J segment lost 2 bases and the V segment lost 10 bases, leaving 8 bases of the junction unmatched. CDR3 in amino acids: CATQGGDGNQPQHF. In DNA, the CDR3 is TGTGCCACCCAGGGGGGCGACGGCAATCAGCCCCAGCATTTT.

For the CDR3, the DNA is TGCGCCAGCAGCCACAACAGGGGAGACAATGAGCAGTTCTTC. It yields the protein CASSHNRGDNEQFF. The V and J genes are TRBV4-1 and TRBJ2-1, with 7 bases identical to TRBD1. CDR1 is MGHRA and CDR2 is YSYEKL in the germline V gene. The CDR3 is 14 amino acids. Trimming took 3 bases from V and 5 from J; bases not matched to a gene: 4.

The CDR3 loop reads CASSFYLRAQYF. CDR3 DNA: TGTGCCAGCAGTTTCTACCTCCGGGCGCAGTATTTT. The rearrangement links TRBV7-2 to TRBJ2-3, with unresolved D. The CDR3 length is 12 residues. V lost 6 bases, J lost 10 bases, and 14 bases lay in between. The germline gives CDR1 SGHTA, CDR2 FQGNSA. Based on the CDR3 plus reference TRBV7-2 and TRBJ2-3, the full variable domain is GAGVSQSPSNKVTEKGKDVELRCDPISGHTALYWYRQSLGQGLEFLIYFQGNSAPDKSGLPSDRFSAERTGGSVSTLTIQRTQQEDSAVYLCASSFYLRAQYFGPGTRLTVL.

This clone has a handful of counts. The rearrangement uses TRBV7-6 and TRBJ1-5, with D hard to call. With 4 bases removed from V and 2 bases from J, the gap between germline ends came to 15 bases. This CDR3 is 16 amino acids long. CDR1 SGHVS and CDR2 FNYEAQ come from the germline V gene. The CDR3 here is CASSSQQRRGNQPQHF. The CDR3 DNA reads TGTGCCAGCAGCTCTCAACAACGACGGGGCAATCAGCCCCAGCATTTT.

The gene calls are TRBV27 and TRBJ1-4, with D perhaps TRBD1 (6 bases). The V end lost 1 base, the J end lost 5 bases, and 14 bases lay between the germline ends. The CDR3 contains 16 residues. Germline V gives CDR1 MNHEY, CDR2 SMNVEV (reference sequence). The CDR3 here is CASSLLTGRGNEKLFF. CDR3 coding DNA: TGTGCCAGCAGTTTATTAACGGGGAGGGGGAATGAAAAACTGTTTTTT.

This chain links TRBV30 with TRBJ1-5; 7 nucleotides match TRBD1. The CDR3 contains 15 residues. The J segment lost 1 base and the V segment lost 1 base, leaving 4 bases of the junction unmatched. Germline V lookup: CDR1 GTSNPN, CDR2 SVGIG (reference sequence). As DNA, the CDR3 is TGTGCCTGGAGTGGTGACAGGGTCAGCAATCAGCCCCAGCATTTT. Its translation: CAWSGDRVSNQPQHF.

This chain connects TRBV9 to TRBJ1-5; possible D gene TRBD1, 6 bases. V was trimmed by 0 bases and J by 5 bases, leaving 12 bases between them. The CDR3 covers 15 residues. Germline V lookup: CDR1 SGDLS, CDR2 YYNGEE. The CDR3 spells CASSVEGHGYQPQHF. CDR3 coding DNA: TGTGCCAGCAGCGTAGAGGGACACGGTTATCAGCCCCAGCATTTT.

The rearrangement links TRBV10-3 to TRBJ2-7, with 8 bases matching TRBD2. Germline lookup yields CDR1 ENHRY and CDR2 SYGVKD. V lost 10 bases to trimming and J lost 0 bases; unmatched junction nucleotides: 11. CDR3 size: 15 residues. CDR3 residues: CATTGGARVSYEQYF. CDR3 DNA sequence: TGTGCCACAACCGGGGGGGCACGAGTCTCCTACGAGCAGTACTTC.

This sequence joins TRBV19 and TRBJ2-1; weak D call: TRBD2 (5 bases). Germline V gene sequence: CDR1 LNHDA, CDR2 SQIVND (reference sequence). Deletions cut 6 bases from V and 9 bases from J, with 18 bases between. This CDR3 is built from 14 residues. CDR3 loop: CASRSLAEISEQFF. The CDR3 DNA is TGTGCCAGTAGGTCGCTAGCTGAGATCAGTGAGCAGTTCTTC.

This chain uses TRBV6-2 or TRBV6-3 with TRBJ2-3; TRBD1 aligns across 8 bases. From germline, CDR1 is MNHEY and CDR2 SVGEGT. CDR3 length equals 18 residues. Unmatched junction bases numbered 15, after V lost 5 bases and J lost 2 bases. The CDR3: CASSTTGVASLYTDTQYF. As DNA, the CDR3 is TGTGCCAGCAGTACGACAGGGGTCGCAAGTCTTTACACAGATACGCAGTATTTT.